This is a list of T cell receptor beta chains from one sample in a study of blood T cell repertoires in COVID-19. Some clones are missing from TCRdb's copy, which holds only in-frame ones; the method was immunoSEQ multiplex PCR. The sample lists fewer than 250,000 clones, 85% to 90% occurring once. Source material: peripheral blood. Source of these receptors: a man between 50 and 59 years old with acute or convalescent COVID-19. Both conserved end residues are part of each CDR3. The D gene is left open where the match is weak. Clone size is not always given. Where it is, it says once, few, many or a class for expanded clones.

v_call: TRBV4-2
d_call: TRBD2
j_call: TRBJ2-7
clone_size: .
cdr3_nt: TGTGCCAGCAGCCGAGAAGCGGGGGCCTATTCCTACGAGCAGTACTTC
cdr3_aa: CASSREAGAYSYEQYF

v_call: TRBV7-9
d_call: .
j_call: TRBJ1-6
clone_size: .
cdr3_nt: TGTGCCAGCAGCCCCGGGGGAATGACGTCTAATTCACCCCTCCACTTT
cdr3_aa: CASSPGGMTSNSPLHF

v_call: TRBV29-1
d_call: .
j_call: TRBJ1-1
clone_size: .
cdr3_nt: TGCAGCGTTGTCTCAACGGGGAGATCTGAAGCTTTCTTT
cdr3_aa: CSVVSTGRSEAFF

v_call: TRBV12-3/TRBV12-4
d_call: .
j_call: TRBJ1-2
clone_size: few
cdr3_nt: TGTGCCAGCAGCCTAACAGGGCAGCGCTACACCTTC
cdr3_aa: CASSLTGQRYTF

v_call: TRBV4-1
d_call: TRBD2
j_call: TRBJ2-5
clone_size: .
cdr3_nt: TGCGCCAGCAGCCAAGAGGAAGGACTAGCGGGGGGGCGCAGGGCCCAGTACTTC
cdr3_aa: CASSQEEGLAGGRRAQYF

v_call: TRBV27
d_call: TRBD1
j_call: TRBJ2-7
clone_size: .
cdr3_nt: TGTGCCACCAAGTGGGGGACAGGGGACTACGAGCAGTACTTC
cdr3_aa: CATKWGTGDYEQYF

v_call: TRBV2
d_call: TRBD1
j_call: TRBJ1-4
clone_size: .
cdr3_nt: TGTGCCAGCAAGGGACAGGGGGGCGAAAAACTGTTTTTT
cdr3_aa: CASKGQGGEKLFF

v_call: TRBV7-9
d_call: .
j_call: TRBJ1-3
clone_size: .
cdr3_nt: TGTGCCAGCAGCTTAGACGGGGGAATCTCTGGAAACACCATATATTTT
cdr3_aa: CASSLDGGISGNTIYF

v_call: TRBV25-1
d_call: .
j_call: TRBJ2-1
clone_size: .
cdr3_nt: TGTGCCAGCAGTGTCGCGGCTAGCCCCTACAATGAGCAGTTCTTC
cdr3_aa: CASSVAASPYNEQFF

v_call: TRBV5-1
d_call: .
j_call: TRBJ1-4
clone_size: .
cdr3_nt: TGCGCCAGCAGCTCCACGTCCGGGTACGGTAATGAAAAACTGTTTTTT
cdr3_aa: CASSSTSGYGNEKLFF

v_call: TRBV14
d_call: TRBD1
j_call: TRBJ2-7
clone_size: .
cdr3_nt: TGTGCCAGCAGCCGAATACAGGGGGCTTCCTACGAGCAGTACTTC
cdr3_aa: CASSRIQGASYEQYF

v_call: TRBV11-2
d_call: .
j_call: TRBJ2-1
clone_size: .
cdr3_nt: TGTGCCAGCACCCCAGGAGGAGGGTGGGATGAGCAGTTCTTC
cdr3_aa: CASTPGGGWDEQFF

v_call: TRBV3-1/TRBV3-2
d_call: .
j_call: TRBJ1-5
clone_size: .
cdr3_nt: TGTGCCAGCAGCCAAGGACTCGGCAATCAGCCCCAGCATTTT
cdr3_aa: CASSQGLGNQPQHF

v_call: TRBV5-1
d_call: .
j_call: TRBJ2-3
clone_size: few
cdr3_nt: TGCGCCAGCAGCCCCGGCAGGGGATTCACAGATACGCAGTATTTT
cdr3_aa: CASSPGRGFTDTQYF

v_call: TRBV5-1
d_call: .
j_call: TRBJ2-1
clone_size: .
cdr3_nt: TGCGCCAGCAGCTTGAGCCCGGCAGGTGATGAGCAGTTCTTC
cdr3_aa: CASSLSPAGDEQFF

v_call: TRBV14
d_call: .
j_call: TRBJ1-6
clone_size: .
cdr3_nt: TGTGCCAGCAGCCAAGATTGGGGGGTCGATTCACCCCTCCACTTT
cdr3_aa: CASSQDWGVDSPLHF

v_call: TRBV6-5
d_call: .
j_call: TRBJ2-7
clone_size: .
cdr3_nt: TGTGCCAGCAGAGGAGGCCGTCGCGAGCAGTACTTC
cdr3_aa: CASRGGRREQYF

v_call: TRBV6-5
d_call: .
j_call: TRBJ1-2
clone_size: .
cdr3_nt: TGTGCCAGCAAGGGTGTCGGGGGAGCCTATGGCTACACCTTC
cdr3_aa: CASKGVGGAYGYTF

v_call: TRBV5-1
d_call: .
j_call: TRBJ1-2
clone_size: .
cdr3_nt: TGCGCCAGCAGAGGCGACAGGGGCTACACCTTC
cdr3_aa: CASRGDRGYTF

v_call: TRBV30
d_call: .
j_call: TRBJ1-6
clone_size: .
cdr3_nt: TGTGCCTGGAGTAGCCAGGGCAACTCACCCCTCCACTTT
cdr3_aa: CAWSSQGNSPLHF

v_call: TRBV10-1
d_call: .
j_call: TRBJ1-1
clone_size: .
cdr3_nt: TGCGCCAGCCGACTGGGGGCTAACACTGAAGCTTTCTTT
cdr3_aa: CASRLGANTEAFF

v_call: TRBV19
d_call: TRBD1
j_call: TRBJ2-1
clone_size: .
cdr3_nt: TGTGCCAGTAGTTTCGGCAGGGGGACCTACAATGAGCAGTTCTTC
cdr3_aa: CASSFGRGTYNEQFF

v_call: TRBV5-1
d_call: .
j_call: TRBJ1-2
clone_size: .
cdr3_nt: TGCGCCAGCAGCTTGGTTAAGGGGAACTATGGCTACACCTTC
cdr3_aa: CASSLVKGNYGYTF

v_call: TRBV7-2
d_call: TRBD1
j_call: TRBJ2-7
clone_size: .
cdr3_nt: TGTGCCAGCAGCTTAGCGGGACAGAGATACGAGCAGTACTTC
cdr3_aa: CASSLAGQRYEQYF

v_call: TRBV4-1
d_call: TRBD1
j_call: TRBJ1-2
clone_size: once
cdr3_nt: TGCGCCAGCAGCCATACAGGGGCCTTGGGCGGCTACACCTTC
cdr3_aa: CASSHTGALGGYTF

v_call: TRBV19
d_call: .
j_call: TRBJ1-5
clone_size: .
cdr3_nt: TGTGCCAGTACCCGCCTCGGGGGGAGCAATCAGCCCCAGCATTTT
cdr3_aa: CASTRLGGSNQPQHF

v_call: TRBV5-1
d_call: .
j_call: TRBJ1-4
clone_size: .
cdr3_nt: TGCGCCAGCAGCGTCCAAGGGGATGGTGAAAAACTGTTTTTT
cdr3_aa: CASSVQGDGEKLFF

v_call: TRBV6-5
d_call: .
j_call: TRBJ2-3
clone_size: .
cdr3_nt: TGTGCCAGCAGTTACAGGGGTAGGGATACGCAGTATTTT
cdr3_aa: CASSYRGRDTQYF

v_call: TRBV7-2
d_call: TRBD1
j_call: TRBJ1-6
clone_size: .
cdr3_nt: TGTGCCAGCAGCGCAGGGGGGACAGGGATATCACCCCTCCACTTT
cdr3_aa: CASSAGGTGISPLHF

v_call: TRBV10-3
d_call: .
j_call: TRBJ2-2
clone_size: .
cdr3_nt: TGTGCCATCAAGGAGAATATAAGAACCGGGGAGCTGTTTTTT
cdr3_aa: CAIKENIRTGELFF

v_call: TRBV5-1
d_call: .
j_call: TRBJ2-2
clone_size: .
cdr3_nt: TGCGCCAGCAGCTTCCAGGGCGGGGAGCTGTTTTTT
cdr3_aa: CASSFQGGELFF

v_call: TRBV6-5
d_call: TRBD1
j_call: TRBJ1-2
clone_size: .
cdr3_nt: TGTGCCAGCAGTTACGAGGGGGCGCGAGGTGGCTACACCTTC
cdr3_aa: CASSYEGARGGYTF

v_call: TRBV6-5
d_call: TRBD1
j_call: TRBJ2-7
clone_size: .
cdr3_nt: TGTGCCAGCAGTTTTTCAGACAGGGCCTACGAGCAGTACTTC
cdr3_aa: CASSFSDRAYEQYF

v_call: TRBV6-5
d_call: .
j_call: TRBJ1-2
clone_size: .
cdr3_nt: TGTGCCAGCAGGTGGTCCGGAGCAGCTAACTATGGCTACACCTTC
cdr3_aa: CASRWSGAANYGYTF

v_call: TRBV27
d_call: TRBD1
j_call: TRBJ2-5
clone_size: .
cdr3_nt: TGTGCCAGCAGTTTAAGGGGGACAGCTGAGACCCAGTACTTC
cdr3_aa: CASSLRGTAETQYF

v_call: TRBV24-1
d_call: TRBD1
j_call: TRBJ1-2
clone_size: .
cdr3_nt: TGTGCCACCAGTGATTCATCAGGGGGAGGACCGGGTGGCTACACCTTC
cdr3_aa: CATSDSSGGGPGGYTF

v_call: TRBV7-2
d_call: TRBD1
j_call: TRBJ1-6
clone_size: once
cdr3_nt: TGTGCCAGCAGCGCCAGACAGGGATGGGCTTCACCCCTCCACTTT
cdr3_aa: CASSARQGWASPLHF

v_call: TRBV29-1
d_call: .
j_call: TRBJ2-1
clone_size: once
cdr3_nt: TGCAGCGTCCCGGTCCGACAGAGCTCCTACAATGAGCAGTTCTTC
cdr3_aa: CSVPVRQSSYNEQFF

v_call: TRBV18
d_call: .
j_call: TRBJ2-5
clone_size: .
cdr3_nt: TGTGCCAGCTCACCTCTAGGGAGAGAGACCCAGTACTTC
cdr3_aa: CASSPLGRETQYF

v_call: TRBV5-6
d_call: TRBD1
j_call: TRBJ1-2
clone_size: .
cdr3_nt: TGTGCCAGCAGCTTGTATGGGACAGGGGCCTATGGCTACACCTTC
cdr3_aa: CASSLYGTGAYGYTF

v_call: TRBV27
d_call: .
j_call: TRBJ1-6
clone_size: .
cdr3_nt: TGTGCCAGCAGTTTCGGAGGGTCGTATAATTCACCCCTCCACTTT
cdr3_aa: CASSFGGSYNSPLHF

v_call: TRBV5-6
d_call: .
j_call: TRBJ1-2
clone_size: .
cdr3_nt: TGTGCCAGCAGCTTGGGACAGGCCAACTATGGCTACACCTTC
cdr3_aa: CASSLGQANYGYTF

v_call: TRBV18
d_call: TRBD2
j_call: TRBJ2-1
clone_size: .
cdr3_nt: TGTGCCAGCTCACCAGGGACTAGCGGGGGACGCTACAATGAGCAGTTCTTC
cdr3_aa: CASSPGTSGGRYNEQFF

v_call: TRBV20-1
d_call: TRBD1
j_call: TRBJ1-1
clone_size: .
cdr3_nt: TGCAGTGCTAGTCACAGGGGAAAGAACACTGAAGCTTTCTTT
cdr3_aa: CSASHRGKNTEAFF

v_call: TRBV6-5
d_call: .
j_call: TRBJ2-1
clone_size: .
cdr3_nt: TGTGCCAGCAGTAGCCTCGACAATCCGTACAATGAGCAGTTCTTC
cdr3_aa: CASSSLDNPYNEQFF

v_call: TRBV4-1
d_call: .
j_call: TRBJ2-7
clone_size: .
cdr3_nt: TGCGCCAGCAGCCGAGGCGTGGCGGGCGAGCAGTACTTC
cdr3_aa: CASSRGVAGEQYF

v_call: TRBV12-3/TRBV12-4
d_call: TRBD1
j_call: TRBJ1-2
clone_size: .
cdr3_nt: TGTGCCAGCAGTCCCAACAGGGGGTTGGGCTACACCTTC
cdr3_aa: CASSPNRGLGYTF

v_call: TRBV5-1
d_call: .
j_call: TRBJ1-1
clone_size: .
cdr3_nt: TGCGCCAGCAGTCTACTTGGGGGGGTACTCACTGAAGCTTTCTTT
cdr3_aa: CASSLLGGVLTEAFF

v_call: TRBV5-5
d_call: TRBD1
j_call: TRBJ1-1
clone_size: .
cdr3_nt: TGTGCCAGCAGCTTGCAACAGGGGCGGATGAACACTGAAGCTTTCTTT
cdr3_aa: CASSLQQGRMNTEAFF

v_call: TRBV6-4
d_call: TRBD2
j_call: TRBJ2-1
clone_size: .
cdr3_nt: TGTGCCAGCAGTCTCAGCGGGGGAGGGGTCAATGAGCAGTTCTTC
cdr3_aa: CASSLSGGGVNEQFF

v_call: TRBV4-2
d_call: TRBD2
j_call: TRBJ2-1
clone_size: once
cdr3_nt: TGTGCCAGCAGCCAAGATTGGGGGGGATCCTACAATGAGCAGTTCTTC
cdr3_aa: CASSQDWGGSYNEQFF